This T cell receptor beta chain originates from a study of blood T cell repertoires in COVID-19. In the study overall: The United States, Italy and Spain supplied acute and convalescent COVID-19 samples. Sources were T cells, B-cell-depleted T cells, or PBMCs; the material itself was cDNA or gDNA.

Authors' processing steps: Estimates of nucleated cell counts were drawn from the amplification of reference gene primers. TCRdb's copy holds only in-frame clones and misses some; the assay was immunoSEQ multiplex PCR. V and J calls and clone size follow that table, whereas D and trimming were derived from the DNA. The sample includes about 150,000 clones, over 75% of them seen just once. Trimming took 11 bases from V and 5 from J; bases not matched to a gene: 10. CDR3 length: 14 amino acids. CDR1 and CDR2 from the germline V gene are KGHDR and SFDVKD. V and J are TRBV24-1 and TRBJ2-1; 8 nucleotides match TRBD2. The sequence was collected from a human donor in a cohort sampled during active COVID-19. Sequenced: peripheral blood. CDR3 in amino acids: CAIVHGGADNEQFF. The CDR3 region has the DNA TGTGCCATCGTTCACGGGGGGGCTGACAATGAGCAGTTCTTC.